This T cell receptor (beta chain) was recorded in a study of blood T cell repertoires in COVID-19 (dated by TCRdb to the early 2020s). Study-wide context: Samples from collaborators originated in the United States, Italy and Spain and spanned both the acute and convalescent phases of COVID-19. The material from the prospective study consisted of cDNA or gDNA derived from T cells, B-cell-depleted T cells, or PBMCs. Subjects who had been exposed to COVID-19, were actively infected with it, or had recovered from it provided the deeply sampled blood TCRbeta repertoires that made up the dataset. The repertoires were released in a freely available public database intended as a resource for research on the immune response to SARS-CoV-2. The samples were drawn from the first 160 participants of the ongoing ImmuneRACE study and from 1,254 subjects provided by 6 global collaborators. The sample metadata nearly always contained a de-identified subject ID, COVID-19 status, age in years and sex. Where available, HLA class I and class II types were obtained from metadata supplied by the sample provider rather than from assay-based typing. Study-wide findings and limitations: The quantity of clinical and demographic metadata differed by source and by participant and was supplied without curation.

TCRbeta CDR3 regions were amplified from genomic DNA using the immunoSEQ Assay, a bias-controlled multiplex PCR. From the authors' description of their analysis: Nucleated cell counts per sample were estimated from amplification of reference gene primers within the assay. To quantify the absolute abundance of each unique TCRbeta CDR3 rearrangement, sequence reads were collapsed and filtered. Productive Simpson clonality was computed per sample as the square root of Simpson's diversity index over productive rearrangements. The immuneACCESS repertoire file appears here via TCRdb, limited to in-frame rearrangements. These files lack a portion of the clones; in checked studies, under half of the deficit traces to unresolved V genes, and the cause of the others is not known. The DNA gave D and trimming, while V, J and clone size come from that table. The sample table shows roughly 230,000 clones, and approximately 81% are seen once. In total, the top ten clones hold just over 6.5% of the sample.

The CDR3 numbers 15 residues from cysteine through phenylalanine. Only the CDR3 region is kept as DNA, spanning 45 bases read in frame from base 1. From the germline V gene, CDR1 is SGHVS and CDR2 is FQNEAQ. At the junction V is shortened by 2 bases and J by 7 bases; bases outside the gene matches: 6. A note on this clone: There is no known antigen for this receptor. Nothing much larger sits one base from this clone, and base qualities are not available.

Participants in the prospective study were enrolled through a virtual design, were aged roughly 18 to 95 years, and lived in fewer than 30 United States geographic areas. To assign participants to cohorts, the prospective study relied on clinical history that participants themselves reported in a screening survey and a study questionnaire. Exposed participants had been in contact with someone with a PCR-confirmed or clinician-diagnosed COVID-19 case within 2 weeks of study entry. In the prospective study, whole blood, serum and a nasopharyngeal or oropharyngeal swab were collected from each participant by mobile phlebotomists. Participants in the prospective study had the option to provide additional blood draws and questionnaires over a roughly two-month period. Blood samples from the prospective study were shipped frozen or at room temperature prior to DNA extraction.

This sequence uses TRBV7-8 and TRBJ2-1, and 9 bases in between align with TRBD1. The specimen was PBMCs or T cells enriched from blood (not recorded which). The source is a woman in her 50s who had been exposed to COVID-19. The CDR3 here reads CASSLSDRGINEQFF. The DNA sequence is TGTGCCAGCAGCTTAAGTGACAGGGGGATAAATGAGCAGTTCTTC.